These 10 T cell receptor beta chains were all obtained from the same sample, sequenced in a study of beta chain features in type 1 diabetes. Of the isolated RNA, all was reverse transcribed, and so the sequenced material was expressed TCRB transcripts. Measured with immunoSEQ multiplex PCR; TCRdb has only the in-frame clones, and not every one. The top ten clones hold approximately 0.045% of a sample with 430,000 or so clones, about an eighth of them seen once. Sequencing was done on a sample of naive CD4+ T cells from blood. The receptors were gathered from a woman aged 18-29 years in good health.

Here the CDR3 reads CASSRDRKNNEQFF. The CDR3 DNA sequence: TGTGCCAGCTCCCGGGACAGGAAAAACAATGAGCAGTTCTTC. The genes are TRBV18 and TRBJ2-1, with 8 bases identical to TRBD1. The junction had 6 bases not matched to a gene; V was cut back by 6 bases and J by 5 bases. The CDR3 covers 14 residues. Germline CDR1 is KGHSH and CDR2 is LQKENI.

The table lists this clone with many counts. The V and J genes are TRBV7-2 and TRBJ2-4, with 8 bases that match TRBD1. Unmatched junction bases numbered 5, after V lost 5 bases and J lost 8 bases. Germline CDR1 SGHTA, CDR2 FQGNSA. The CDR3 spans 13 residues. The CDR3 here is CASSQDREDIQYF. In DNA, the CDR3 is TGTGCCAGCAGCCAGGACAGGGAGGACATTCAGTACTTC.

This clone appeared a few times. The genes are TRBV2 and TRBJ2-1, with 8 bases matching TRBD2. This CDR3 is built from 15 residues. From germline, CDR1 is SNHLY and CDR2 FYNNEI. The ends lost 2 bases at V and 2 bases at J; junction bases unmatched: 2. The DNA of the CDR3 is TGTGCCAGCAGTGAATTAGCGGGACCCTACAATGAGCAGTTCTTC. Its protein is CASSELAGPYNEQFF. Full variable domain (missing parts from reference TRBV2 and TRBJ2-1): EPEVTQTPSHQVTQMGQEVILRCVPISNHLYFYWYRQILGQKVEFLVSFYNNEISEKSEIFDDQFSVERPDGSNFTLKIRSTKLEDSAMYFCASSELAGPYNEQFFGPGTRLTVL.

This clone was seen a few times. The V gene is TRBV25-1, the J gene TRBJ2-5; 7 bases match TRBD1. V dropped 3 bases and J dropped 2; count of bases not matched to a gene: 15. CDR3 length: 18 residues. CDR1 and CDR2 from the germline V gene are MGHDK and SYGVNS. CDR3 amino acids: CASSDPPPTGFVQETQYF. In DNA form, the CDR3 reads TGTGCCAGCAGTGACCCACCCCCGACAGGGTTTGTGCAAGAGACCCAGTACTTC.

The chain carries TRBV29-1 and TRBJ2-3; 9 bases map to TRBD2. Germline-derived CDR1 and CDR2 are SQVTM and ANQGSEA. The CDR3 is 13 residues long. Losses at the gene ends were 7 bases for V and 4 bases for J; bases not matched to a gene: 6. The CDR3 spells CSEQRLAADTQYF. The CDR3 DNA reads as TGCAGCGAGCAGCGACTAGCGGCAGATACGCAGTATTTT.

Worth noting for this clone: The sample contains more than one DNA sequence encoding this CDR3. This chain uses TRBV6-5 with TRBJ2-1; 10 bases are a match to TRBD1. V gave up 4 bases and J gave up 5 bases; unmatched junction bases: 5. This CDR3 comprises 15 residues. In germline, CDR1 is MNHEY, CDR2 SVGAGI. The CDR3 DNA is TGTGCCAGCAGTTCCGACAGGGGGCCTAACAATGAGCAGTTCTTC. Protein: CASSSDRGPNNEQFF.

The chain recombines TRBV28 with TRBJ2-5, with D perhaps being TRBD1 or TRBD2 (5 bases each). CDR1 is MDHEN and CDR2 is SYDVKM in the germline V gene. The V end lost 8 bases, the J end lost 2 bases, and 15 bases lay between the germline ends. The CDR3 length is 14 residues. The DNA of the CDR3 is TGTGCCAGCCCAAAGGGGACGGAACAAGAGACCCAGTACTTC. Its translation: CASPKGTEQETQYF.

The chain uses TRBV9 and TRBJ2-7, with D possibly TRBD1 on 5 matching bases. This CDR3 region has 14 residues. V was shortened by 0 bases and J by 4 bases, with 11 bases between the two germline ends. Germline-derived CDR1 and CDR2 are SGDLS and YYNGEE. The CDR3: CASSVGKGNYEQYF. The CDR3 DNA reads TGTGCCAGCAGCGTAGGCAAGGGGAATTACGAGCAGTACTTC.

The J gene is TRBJ2-3, the V gene TRBV7-2; 8 nucleotides align to TRBD1. This CDR3 is 14 amino acids long. Germline V gene data show CDR1 as SGHTA and CDR2 as FQGNSA. V was pared by 5 bases and J by 3 bases, with 4 bases of the junction left unmatched. CDR3 coding DNA: TGTGCCAGCAGCCAGGACAGGGAAACAGATACGCAGTATTTT. Residues: CASSQDRETDTQYF.

The genes are TRBV5-1 and TRBJ1-1; 7 positions agree with TRBD1. With V trimmed by 4 bases and J by 4 bases, 7 bases remained unmatched. Germline assignment: CDR1 SGHRS and CDR2 YFSETQ. The CDR3 is made up of 14 amino acids. The CDR3 reads CASSPDRASTEAFF. The CDR3 region has the DNA TGCGCCAGCAGCCCTGACAGGGCCTCCACTGAAGCTTTCTTT.